These T cell receptor beta chains were read from a single sample in a study of regulatory T cells in long-lasting Graves disease. TCRdb reprocessed the multiplex PCR reads with MiXCR, giving one entry per CDR3 protein. The sample carries roughly 500,000 distinct CDR3 sequences, 11% to 15% recorded once. This sample also belongs to another study, concerning T cells in Graves' hyperthyroidism and ophthalmopathy.

This specimen was peripheral blood mononuclear cells (PBMCs), taken at new diagnosis, from a patient treated with antithyroid drugs. These receptors were collected from a woman between 50 and 59 years old with Graves disease. The CDR3 runs from the conserved cysteine through the conserved F or W. The D gene is left open where the match is weak. Size values are once, few and many counts, or a class for expanded clones, and some rows have none.

>-|TRBD2|TRBV20-1|16|TRBJ2-1
CSAREVAGATYNEQFF
TGCAGTGCTAGAGAGGTAGCGGGAGCTACCTACAATGAGCAGTTCTTC
>many|-|TRBV13|13|TRBJ2-1
CASSPESDNEQFF
TGTGCCAGCAGCCCTGAGTCAGACAATGAGCAGTTCTTC
>few|-|TRBV5-1|15|TRBJ2-1
CASSNPGWAYNEQFF
TGCGCCAGCAGCAACCCCGGTTGGGCCTACAATGAGCAGTTCTTC
>many|TRBD2|TRBV2|14|TRBJ2-7
CASRGPGTTYEQYF
TGTGCCAGCAGGGGGCCCGGGACTACCTACGAGCAGTACTTC
>-|TRBD2|TRBV29-1|16|TRBJ2-7
CSVEGISGSKSYEQYF
TGCAGCGTTGAAGGGATTAGCGGGAGCAAGTCCTACGAGCAGTACTTC
>many|TRBD1|TRBV11-2|16|TRBJ2-2
CASSSPGGANTGELFF
TGTGCCAGCAGCTCCCCAGGGGGCGCGAACACCGGGGAGCTGTTTTTT
>-|TRBD1|TRBV5-1|14|TRBJ1-2
CASSSGGPNYGYTF
TGCGCCAGCAGCTCAGGGGGCCCCAACTATGGCTACACCTTC
>-|TRBD2|TRBV28|15|TRBJ2-3
CASSLSRGSSDTQYF
TGTGCCAGCAGTTTATCACGCGGGAGTTCAGATACGCAGTATTTT
>many|TRBD2|TRBV9|17|TRBJ2-1
CASSVGHRSSGYNEQFF
TGTGCCAGCAGCGTAGGCCACCGGTCTAGCGGCTACAATGAGCAGTTCTTC
>few|-|TRBV5-1|17|TRBJ2-7
CASSQTTGRQGNYEQYF
TGCGCCAGCAGCCAAACGACAGGCCGACAAGGAAATTACGAGCAGTACTTC
>many|TRBD2|TRBV3-1|13|TRBJ2-1
CASSQEGTSGMLF
TGTGCCAGCAGCCAGGAGGGGACTAGCGGGATGCTCTTC
>-|TRBD1|TRBV6-1|14|TRBJ1-4
CASNPQGAGEKLFF
TGTGCCAGCAACCCACAGGGGGCTGGAGAAAAACTGTTTTTT
>many|TRBD1|TRBV6-9|14|TRBJ2-7
CASSYPGQLYEQYF
TGTGCCAGCAGTTACCCGGGACAGCTCTACGAGCAGTACTTC
>-|-|TRBV10-3|13|TRBJ2-7
CAISDSDYYEQYF
TGTGCCATCAGTGACTCTGACTATTACGAGCAGTACTTC
>many|TRBD2|TRBV10-1|15|TRBJ2-3
CASSAGTSGRDTQYF
TGCGCCAGCAGTGCCGGGACTAGCGGGAGAGATACGCAGTATTTT
>many|-|TRBV20-1|13|TRBJ1-1
CSARDLRSREAFF
TGCAGTGCTAGAGATCTAAGGTCTCGGGAAGCTTTCTTT
>many|TRBD1|TRBV6-1|19|TRBJ1-5
CASSEGGQGPPYSNQPQHF
TGTGCCAGCAGTGAAGGAGGACAGGGACCCCCCTATAGCAATCAGCCCCAGCATTTT
>few|-|TRBV28|14|TRBJ2-7
CASSLGGGLYEQYF
TGTGCCAGCAGCCTTGGGGGAGGCTTATACGAGCAGTACTTC
>few|-|TRBV19|19|TRBJ1-5
CASSMSPALGGFSNQPQHF
TGTGCCAGTAGTATGTCTCCCGCCCTTGGAGGATTTAGCAATCAGCCCCAGCATTTT
>many|-|TRBV18|14|TRBJ1-2
CASSPTDVNYGYTF
TGTGCCAGCTCACCAACGGACGTGAACTATGGCTACACCTTC
>many|-|TRBV28|14|TRBJ2-7
CASSSAGTLYEQYF
TGTGCCAGCAGTTCAGCCGGGACTCTCTACGAGCAGTACTTC
>-|-|TRBV20-1|14|TRBJ2-1
CSARDSDHYNEQFF
TGCAGTGCTAGAGATTCCGACCATTACAATGAGCAGTTCTTC
>many|TRBD1|TRBV5-6|14|TRBJ1-2
CASSTDRVDYGYTF
TGTGCCAGCAGCACCGACAGGGTGGACTATGGCTACACCTTC
>many|TRBD1|TRBV28|15|TRBJ2-3
CASRSQGEKTDTQYF
TGTGCCAGCAGAAGCCAGGGGGAAAAGACAGATACGCAGTATTTT
>many|-|TRBV28|16|TRBJ1-5
CASSLYSTVGPRPQHF
TGTGCCAGCAGTTTATACAGTACAGTGGGCCCTCGGCCCCAGCATTTT
>few|TRBD1|TRBV27|16|TRBJ1-5
CASSLSIGGGNQPQHF
TGTGCCAGCAGTTTAAGTATAGGGGGCGGCAATCAGCCCCAGCATTTT
>few|-|TRBV6-2/TRBV6-3|14|TRBJ2-7
CASSYLPGSYEQYF
TGTGCCAGCAGTTACCTTCCAGGCTCCTACGAGCAGTACTTC
>many|-|TRBV28|14|TRBJ1-1
CASSSPGHNTEAFF
TGTGCCAGCAGTTCTCCGGGACACAACACTGAAGCTTTCTTT
>many|-|TRBV28|14|TRBJ2-7
CAITGGVYSYEQYF
TGTGCCATCACCGGGGGAGTATACTCCTACGAGCAGTACTTC
>many|-|TRBV7-3|19|TRBJ2-6
CASSLRGDRASSGANVLTF
TGTGCCAGCAGCTTGCGGGGGGACAGGGCCAGCTCTGGGGCCAACGTCCTGACTTTC